Listed below are T cell receptor beta chains from one sample, sequenced in a study of read filtering for tumor transcriptome and immune sequencing. TCRdb called the reads again in MiXCR, with one record for every CDR3 protein. The sample lists approximately 140,000 distinct CDR3 sequences; approximately 13% were seen once. The sample comprised a population of CD138-negative cells sorted from bone marrow. All receptors derive from a donor aged 40 or over with multiple myeloma. Each CDR3 is given with its conserved first and last residue. A D gene is named only where the DNA matches it firmly. Size tells how often a clone was seen (once, few, many) or the class of an expanded clone, and some rows leave it out.

TRBV7-9,TRBJ2-5,15,-,many,CASSLAQSGSWTQYF,TGTGCCAGCAGCTTAGCGCAGAGCGGTTCGTGGACCCAGTACTTC
TRBV3-1,TRBJ2-3,17,-,many,CASSQDPRGYGADTQYF,TGTGCCAGCAGCCAAGACCCGCGTGGGTATGGCGCAGATACGCAGTATTTT
TRBV11-2,TRBJ2-1,13,-,many,CASSLDLWGEQFF,TGTGCCAGCAGCTTAGATCTGTGGGGTGAGCAGTTCTTC
TRBV5-5,TRBJ1-1,15,-,many,CASSVGRTPNTEAFF,TGTGCCAGCAGCGTGGGAAGGACACCGAACACTGAAGCTTTCTTT
TRBV10-3,TRBJ1-5,14,-,many,CAISEGGSNQPQHF,TGTGCCATCAGTGAGGGGGGGAGCAATCAGCCCCAGCATTTT
TRBV30,TRBJ2-7,16,TRBD2,many,CAWSLLALAGTYEQYF,TGTGCCTGGAGTCTTCTTGCGCTAGCGGGTACCTACGAGCAGTACTTC
TRBV20-1,TRBJ2-1,15,TRBD2,many,CSARNLAGGQNEQFF,TGCAGTGCTAGAAATCTAGCGGGAGGGCAGAATGAGCAGTTCTTC
TRBV20-1,TRBJ2-7,16,-,many,CSARSTSRASEYEQYF,TGCAGTGCTAGGAGTACTAGTCGGGCCAGTGAGTACGAGCAGTACTTC
TRBV12-3/TRBV12-4,TRBJ2-1,16,TRBD2,-,CASSLPRLAGANEQFF,TGTGCCAGCAGTCTCCCCCGACTAGCGGGAGCAAATGAGCAGTTCTTC
TRBV27,TRBJ2-1,14,-,many,CASSLRGVNGEQFF,TGTGCCAGCAGTTTAAGGGGGGTCAACGGTGAGCAGTTCTTC
TRBV19,TRBJ2-1,13,TRBD1,many,CATGQGAYNEQFF,TGTGCCACCGGACAGGGGGCCTACAATGAGCAGTTCTTC
TRBV5-1,TRBJ2-5,11,-,-,CASRQQEAQYF,TGCGCCAGCAGGCAACAAGAGGCCCAGTACTTC
TRBV29-1,TRBJ2-3,14,TRBD2,many,CSVLLAGRTDTQYF,TGCAGCGTCCTACTAGCGGGGCGCACAGATACGCAGTATTTT
TRBV7-9,TRBJ2-2,14,-,many,CASSRGTNTGELFF,TGTGCCAGCAGCCGGGGGACGAACACCGGGGAGCTGTTTTTT
TRBV11-3,TRBJ2-3,14,-,many,CASSLRLRTDTQYF,TGTGCCAGCAGCCTGCGACTGAGAACAGATACGCAGTATTTT
TRBV6-1,TRBJ2-1,15,-,few,CASSPHSGDYNEQFF,TGTGCCAGCAGTCCTCACTCCGGGGACTACAATGAGCAGTTCTTC
TRBV7-2,TRBJ2-5,14,TRBD2,many,CASSSIAGVETQYF,TGTGCCAGCAGCTCTATAGCGGGAGTTGAGACCCAGTACTTC
TRBV6-5,TRBJ1-2,12,-,few,CASSYVGGAYTF,TGTGCCAGCAGTTACGTGGGGGGCGCCTACACCTTC
TRBV27,TRBJ2-1,15,TRBD2,many,CASSSLAGGEYEQFF,TGTGCCAGCAGTTCCCTAGCGGGAGGGGAATATGAGCAGTTCTTC
TRBV2,TRBJ2-1,13,-,many,CATLWGAYNEQFF,TGTGCCACTTTATGGGGCGCCTACAATGAGCAGTTCTTC
TRBV4-3,TRBJ1-1,15,-,many,CASSQERQGGTEAFF,TGCGCCAGCAGCCAAGAGCGGCAGGGCGGAACTGAAGCTTTCTTT
TRBV7-9,TRBJ1-1,14,-,many,CASSSGLGSDEAFF,TGTGCCAGCAGCTCCGGCTTAGGGTCGGATGAAGCTTTCTTT
TRBV7-6,TRBJ2-5,11,-,few,CASRHQETQYF,TGTGCCAGCAGGCATCAAGAGACCCAGTACTTC
TRBV20-1,TRBJ2-1,17,TRBD2,many,CSARSLGAGSSYNEQFF,TGCAGTGCTAGGTCGCTTGGAGCGGGAAGCTCCTACAATGAGCAGTTCTTC
TRBV28,TRBJ2-5,15,TRBD2,many,CASSLAGLAEETQYF,TGTGCCAGCAGTTTAGCGGGACTAGCGGAGGAGACCCAGTACTTC
TRBV5-1,TRBJ1-1,12,-,many,CASSKEQAEAFF,TGCGCCAGCAGTAAAGAACAGGCTGAAGCTTTCTTT
TRBV29-1,TRBJ1-5,13,-,many,CSVSGQFNQPQHF,TGCAGCGTCTCGGGGCAGTTCAATCAGCCCCAGCATTTT
TRBV7-8,TRBJ2-7,15,-,many,CASSPAAGLTYEQYF,TGTGCCAGCAGCCCAGCGGCAGGGCTAACCTACGAGCAGTACTTC
TRBV7-9,TRBJ2-1,16,-,many,CASSLALGGQATEQFF,TGTGCCAGCAGCTTAGCGCTAGGAGGGCAGGCCACTGAGCAGTTCTTC
TRBV12-3/TRBV12-4,TRBJ1-2,15,TRBD1,few,CASSFIGQGDYGYTF,TGTGCCAGCAGTTTTATTGGTCAGGGGGACTATGGCTACACCTTC
TRBV7-3,TRBJ1-1,14,-,many,CASSFVGQGTEAFF,TGTGCCAGCAGCTTCGTCGGGCAGGGCACTGAAGCTTTCTTT
TRBV6-2/TRBV6-3,TRBJ1-5,15,-,-,CASSARAGRNWPQHF,TGTGCCAGCAGTGCCCGCGCGGGAAGAAATTGGCCCCAGCATTTT
TRBV6-5,TRBJ2-2,16,-,many,CASSYSRGGNTGELFF,TGTGCCAGCAGTTACTCGAGGGGAGGGAACACCGGGGAGCTGTTTTTT
TRBV29-1,TRBJ2-1,14,TRBD2,-,CSVVQRDTTNEQFF,TGCAGCGTTGTCCAGCGGGATACCACCAATGAGCAGTTCTTC
TRBV5-1,TRBJ2-5,17,TRBD2,many,CASSGSGTSGSRETQYF,TGCGCCAGCAGCGGTTCCGGGACTAGCGGGAGTAGGGAGACCCAGTACTTC
TRBV6-6,TRBJ1-5,17,-,few,CASSYSRGGGGNQPQHF,TGTGCCAGCAGTTACTCCCGCGGGGGGGGTGGTAATCAGCCCCAGCATTTT
TRBV12-3/TRBV12-4,TRBJ2-1,14,TRBD2,few,CASLAGPIQSEQFF,TGTGCCAGCTTAGCGGGACCCATTCAAAGTGAGCAGTTCTTC
TRBV6-1,TRBJ2-1,15,-,many,CASSEGYGNYNEQFF,TGTGCCAGCAGTGAAGGTTACGGGAATTACAATGAGCAGTTCTTC
TRBV6-5,TRBJ1-1,11,-,many,CASNLEGRAFF,TGTGCCAGCAACCTAGAGGGCAGGGCTTTCTTT
TRBV10-1,TRBJ1-1,14,-,-,CASSESPGSSEAFF,TGCGCCAGCAGTGAGTCGCCAGGCAGTAGTGAAGCTTTCTTT
TRBV20-1,TRBJ1-1,16,-,many,CSARPLDGKMNTEAFF,TGCAGTGCTAGACCTTTAGACGGTAAGATGAACACTGAAGCTTTCTTT
TRBV4-3,TRBJ2-1,15,TRBD1,many,CASSQERTGGYEQFF,TGCGCCAGCAGCCAAGAGAGGACAGGGGGCTATGAGCAGTTCTTC
TRBV27,TRBJ1-1,15,TRBD1,many,CASSFKGGMNTEAFF,TGTGCCAGCAGCTTTAAAGGGGGCATGAACACTGAAGCTTTCTTT
TRBV7-3,TRBJ2-1,19,TRBD2,many,CASSLTPLAGGPSGDEQFF,TGTGCCAGCAGCTTAACCCCCCTAGCGGGAGGGCCCTCGGGGGATGAGCAGTTCTTC
TRBV29-1,TRBJ2-3,14,TRBD2,many,CSVVREGITDTQYF,TGCAGCGTTGTGCGGGAGGGCATCACAGATACGCAGTATTTT
TRBV20-1,TRBJ2-7,14,TRBD2,-,CSARASGRANEQYF,TGCAGTGCTAGAGCTAGCGGGAGGGCAAACGAGCAGTACTTC
TRBV20-1,TRBJ2-1,16,TRBD2,many,CSARVRREGLVNEQFF,TGCAGTGCTAGAGTTAGGCGGGAGGGCCTTGTCAATGAGCAGTTCTTC
TRBV3-1,TRBJ2-1,12,-,many,CASSQVSNEQFF,TGTGCCAGCAGCCAAGTATCTAATGAGCAGTTCTTC
TRBV16,TRBJ1-1,13,-,many,CASSHPRGTEAFF,TGTGCCAGCAGCCACCCTAGGGGAACTGAAGCTTTCTTT
TRBV3-1,TRBJ1-3,15,-,many,CASSQDWDSGNTIYF,TGTGCCAGCAGCCAAGATTGGGACTCTGGAAACACCATATATTTT
TRBV5-1,TRBJ2-1,14,TRBD2,-,CASSLLADWNEQSF,TGCGCCAGCAGCTTACTAGCGGATTGGAATGAGCAGTCCTTC
TRBV5-4,TRBJ2-5,14,TRBD2,-,CASSFGLAEETQYF,TGTGCCAGCAGCTTTGGACTAGCAGAAGAGACCCAGTACTTC
TRBV4-1,TRBJ2-1,13,-,-,CASSQVLVNEQFF,TGCGCCAGCAGCCAAGTGTTAGTGAATGAGCAGTTCTTC
TRBV19,TRBJ2-1,15,-,many,CASSIDGASYNEQFF,TGTGCCAGTAGTATAGACGGGGCATCCTACAATGAGCAGTTCTTC
TRBV12-3/TRBV12-4,TRBJ2-3,11,-,-,CVSSSTDTQYF,TGTGTCAGCAGTTCGACAGATACGCAGTATTTT
TRBV2,TRBJ2-5,14,TRBD2,many,CADQSEGAGETQYF,TGTGCCGACCAAAGTGAGGGAGCGGGGGAGACCCAGTACTTC
TRBV5-5,TRBJ1-1,14,-,many,CASSLVGRSTEAFF,TGTGCCAGCAGCTTGGTGGGCCGCAGCACTGAAGCTTTCTTT
TRBV20-1,TRBJ1-2,13,-,many,CSALSLNAYGYTF,TGCAGTGCTCTATCCCTGAACGCCTATGGCTACACCTTC
TRBV3-1,TRBJ2-7,18,TRBD2,many,CASSQDAGLAKSSYEQYF,TGTGCCAGCAGCCAAGACGCCGGACTAGCGAAAAGCTCCTACGAGCAGTACTTC
TRBV30,TRBJ2-2,15,-,many,CAWSVWGWFTGELFF,TGTGCCTGGAGTGTGTGGGGCTGGTTCACCGGGGAGCTGTTTTTT